This T cell receptor beta chain was captured in a study of cytomegalovirus exposure and HLA in healthy donors. The PCR employed 60 Vbeta primers together with 13 Jbeta primers. Libraries were prepared by immunoSEQ multiplex PCR; TCRdb keeps only in-frame clonotypes and omits some of them. Altogether some 130,000 clones are present, about 74% being singletons, with the ten largest covering under 2.5%. Material for sequencing was PBMCs. This TCR came from a man younger than 40 in good health and CMV-seronegative.

CDR3 sequence reads: CASSLVGSRRGDQETQYF. DNA for the CDR3: TGTGCCAGCAGCTTAGTAGGGTCCCGGAGGGGTGACCAAGAGACCCAGTACTTC. This chain connects TRBV11-2 to TRBJ2-5, with D maybe TRBD2 (6 bases). Trimming cost V 1 base and J 0 bases, with 18 bases left between them. Looked up from germline, CDR1 is SGHAT and CDR2 is FQNNGV. The CDR3 runs 18 residues.